This TCR beta chain was documented in a study of cytomegalovirus exposure and HLA in healthy donors. Whole-study findings and limits: A later analysis, which compared TCR beta chains of equal frequency, found the HLA-associated ones more clonally expanded. Among the most significant clusters, several appeared linked to common viral pathogens in a later analysis. Some V segments could not be told apart, so they were left out, TRBV6-2 and TRBV6-3 among them. One later analysis reportedly identified an Asian-associated ancestry cluster that showed fewer N-insertions than the roughly 600-donor mean.

This clone was recorded at least ten times. Its antigen is unknown. CDR1 MNHEY and CDR2 SVGAGI come from the germline V gene. The CDR3 covers 14 residues. V shed 3 bases, J shed 5 bases, and the junction held 5 bases outside the gene matches. The primer mix had 60 Vbeta and 13 Jbeta primers. Libraries were prepared by immunoSEQ multiplex PCR; TCRdb keeps only in-frame clonotypes and omits some of them. The repertoire has tens of thousands of clones, about 71% of them found once; the top ten carry 7.2%. The specimen sequenced was PBMCs. The chain joins TRBV6-5 to TRBJ1-1, with 8 bases matching TRBD1. This receptor was identified in a woman between 40 and 50 years old in good health and CMV-seronegative. CDR3: CASSYQGAMTEAFF. The CDR3 coding sequence is TGTGCCAGCAGTTATCAGGGGGCGATGACTGAAGCTTTCTTT.